The TCR beta chain under discussion was sequenced for a study of Ad26.COV2.S vaccination and SARS-CoV-2 variants. Study at large: In the COV1001 trial, the donor was in the Ad26.COV2.S arm. Recipients of Ad26.COV2.S got it intramuscularly, once or twice 56 days apart.

Treatment defined: about 20 received Ad26.COV2.S at low or high dose, single or two shots; five or six received placebo; per-sample allocation not given. All samples were drawn on day 63, counting from the first vaccine or placebo injection. As concerns this clone: The antigen is unknown.

Sequencing was performed with immunoSEQ multiplex PCR; in TCRdb, only in-frame clones are kept and a portion is missing. The sample contains 450,000 to 550,000 clones, roughly nine tenths of which appear only once. The germline gives CDR1 KGHDR, CDR2 SFDVKD. The CDR3 spans 18 residues. V dropped 5 bases and J dropped 0; count of bases not matched to a gene: 9. General study points: After vaccination, substantial breadth of spike-specific CD8+ and CD4+ responses was reported. The placebo group had lower spike-specific TCR breadth than the vaccine recipients did.

The source was peripheral blood, collected in a trial of Ad26.COV2.S vaccine versus placebo. This receptor was identified in a person aged 18-60 years who received the Ad26.COV2.S COVID-19 vaccine or a placebo. This chain joins TRBV24-1 and TRBJ2-1, with 10 bases that match TRBD2. CDR3 DNA sequence: TGTGCCACCAGTGGACCGTCCTCTAGCGGGAGCTCCTACAATGAGCAGTTCTTC. It codes for CATSGPSSSGSSYNEQFF.